What follows are 7 T cell receptor beta chains derived from one specimen sequenced in a study of T cell responses to AZD1222 COVID-19 vaccine. The method was immunoSEQ multiplex PCR; TCRdb's version includes in-frame clones alone and lacks a portion of them. The table lists approximately 150,000 clones, roughly 88% of them singletons. Sample: peripheral blood, taken 28 days after the second dose of the MenACWY control vaccine. The receptors shown here come from an adult who received the MenACWY meningococcal vaccine as a control.

As concerns this clone: Mismatch with germline at one junction end may stem from a read error. DNA of the CDR3: TGCGCCAGCAGCCCCGGCCGCGAGTCCTGGATCTTC. Translation: CASSPGRESWIF. This rearrangement joins TRBV5-1 to TRBJ2-1; D remains unclear. Germline CDR1 and CDR2: SGHRS and YFSETQ. CDR3 size: 12 residues.

The rearrangement uses TRBV5-6 and TRBJ1-1, with 7 nucleotides matching TRBD1. Germline CDR1 and CDR2: SGHDT and YYEEEE. Germline trimming cut 0 bases from V and 3 bases from J; bases unmatched to any gene: 2. This CDR3 has 14 amino acids. The CDR3, as DNA: TGTGCCAGCAGCTTGGACAGGGGCCACACTGAAGCTTTCTTT. Protein product: CASSLDRGHTEAFF.

This chain uses TRBV20-1 with TRBJ2-1; no clear D. The V gene's germline CDR1 is DFQATT and CDR2 SNEGSKA (reference sequence). The CDR3 is made up of 11 amino acids. V gave up 0 bases and J gave up 11 bases, with 8 bases separating them. The CDR3 DNA sequence: TGCAGTGCTAGAGATAGGGAACAGCAGTTCTTC. Translated: CSARDREQQFF.

The chain carries TRBV3-1 (or the pseudogene TRBV3-2) and TRBJ2-4; 9 nucleotides line up with TRBD1. CDR3 length equals 17 residues. The germline gives CDR1 LGHDT, CDR2 YNNKEL (reference sequence). Germline trimming cut 7 bases from V and 6 bases from J; bases unmatched to any gene: 16. The CDR3 DNA reads as TGTGCCAGCAACCCCGGGGACACAGGGGGCGAGGGAAACATTCAGTACTTC. Translating it yields CASNPGDTGGEGNIQYF.

This chain joins TRBV27 and TRBJ2-3; no clear D. CDR1 is MNHEY and CDR2 is SMNVEV in the germline V gene (reference sequence). Trimming removed 0 bases at V and 7 bases at J, with 14 bases between. This CDR3 contains 15 residues. The CDR3 protein is CASSLSLFTINTQYF. The CDR3 region has the DNA TGTGCCAGCAGTTTATCGTTATTCACGATAAATACGCAGTATTTT.

The chain couples TRBV19 to TRBJ1-5; TRBD1 might be the D (6 bases). V dropped 7 bases and J dropped 9 bases, with 19 bases sitting between them. Germline CDR1 is LNHDA and CDR2 is SQIVND (reference sequence). There are 14 residues in the CDR3. CDR3 sequence: CASKLAGGDGPQHF. CDR3 sequence (DNA): TGTGCCAGTAAACTTGCGGGGGGCGATGGGCCCCAGCATTTT. The whole variable domain, filled in from reference TRBV19 and TRBJ1-5, reads DGGITQSPKYLFRKEGQNVTLSCEQNLNHDAMYWYRQDPGQGLRLIYYSQIVNDFQKGDIAEGYSVSREKKESFPLTVTSAQKNPTAFYLCASKLAGGDGPQHFGDGTRLSIL.

The chain carries TRBV28 and TRBJ2-6; D unclear. V was pared by 3 bases and J by 2 bases, with 11 bases between. The CDR3 has 16 residues. The germline CDR1 and CDR2 sequences are MDHEN and SYDVKM. The CDR3, as DNA: TGTGCCAGCAGTTTTGGGTCTACCGCTGGGGCCAACGTCCTGACTTTC. Protein: CASSFGSTAGANVLTF.